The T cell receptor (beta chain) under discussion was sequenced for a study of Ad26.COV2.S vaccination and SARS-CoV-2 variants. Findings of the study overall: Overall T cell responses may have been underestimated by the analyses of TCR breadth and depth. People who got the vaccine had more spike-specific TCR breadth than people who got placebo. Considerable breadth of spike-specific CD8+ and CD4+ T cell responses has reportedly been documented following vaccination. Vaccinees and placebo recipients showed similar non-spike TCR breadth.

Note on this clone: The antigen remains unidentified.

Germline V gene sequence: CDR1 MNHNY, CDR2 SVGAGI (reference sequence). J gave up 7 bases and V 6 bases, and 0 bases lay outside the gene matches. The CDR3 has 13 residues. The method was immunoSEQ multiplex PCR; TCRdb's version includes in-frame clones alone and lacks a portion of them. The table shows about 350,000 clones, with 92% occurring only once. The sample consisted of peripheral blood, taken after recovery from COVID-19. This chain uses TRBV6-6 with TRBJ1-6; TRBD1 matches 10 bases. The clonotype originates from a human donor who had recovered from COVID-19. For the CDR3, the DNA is TGTGCCAGCAGGGGACAGGGGAATTCACCCCTCCACTTT. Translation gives CASRGQGNSPLHF.